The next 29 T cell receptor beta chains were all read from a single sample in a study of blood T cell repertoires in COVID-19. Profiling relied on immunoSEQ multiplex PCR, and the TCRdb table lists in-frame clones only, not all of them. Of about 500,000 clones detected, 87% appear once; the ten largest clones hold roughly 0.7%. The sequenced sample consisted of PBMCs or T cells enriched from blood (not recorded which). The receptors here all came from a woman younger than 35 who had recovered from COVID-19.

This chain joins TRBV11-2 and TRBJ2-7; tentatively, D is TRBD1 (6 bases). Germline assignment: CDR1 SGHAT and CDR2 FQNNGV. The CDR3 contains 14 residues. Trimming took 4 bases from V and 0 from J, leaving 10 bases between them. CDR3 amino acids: CASSYRERSYEQYF. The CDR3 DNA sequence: TGTGCCAGCAGCTACAGGGAACGCTCCTACGAGCAGTACTTC.

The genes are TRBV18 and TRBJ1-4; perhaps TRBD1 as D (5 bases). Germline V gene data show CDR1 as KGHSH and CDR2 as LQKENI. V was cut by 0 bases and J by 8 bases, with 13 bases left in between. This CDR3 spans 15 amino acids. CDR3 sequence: CASSPPGQGQEKLFF. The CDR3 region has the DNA TGTGCCAGCTCACCACCGGGGCAGGGTCAGGAAAAACTGTTTTTT.

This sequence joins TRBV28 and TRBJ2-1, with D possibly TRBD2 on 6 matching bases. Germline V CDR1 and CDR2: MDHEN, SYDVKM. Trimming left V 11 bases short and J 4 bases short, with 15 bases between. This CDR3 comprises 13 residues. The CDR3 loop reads CACGAVGYNEQFF. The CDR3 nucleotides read TGTGCCTGCGGGGCGGTGGGATACAATGAGCAGTTCTTC.

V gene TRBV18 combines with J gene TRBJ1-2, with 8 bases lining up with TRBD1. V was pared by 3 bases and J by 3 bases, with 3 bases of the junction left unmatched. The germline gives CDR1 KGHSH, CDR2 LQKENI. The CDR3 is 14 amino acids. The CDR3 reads CASSPGQDYYGYTF. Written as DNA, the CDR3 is TGTGCCAGCTCACCGGGACAGGACTACTATGGCTACACCTTC.

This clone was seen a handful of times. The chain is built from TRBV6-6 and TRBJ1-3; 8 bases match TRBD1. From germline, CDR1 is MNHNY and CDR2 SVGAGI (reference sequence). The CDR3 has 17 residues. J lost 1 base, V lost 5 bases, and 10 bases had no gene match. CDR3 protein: CASSHSDREFSGNTIYF. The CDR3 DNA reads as TGTGCCAGCAGTCATTCGGACAGGGAGTTTTCTGGAAACACCATATATTTT.

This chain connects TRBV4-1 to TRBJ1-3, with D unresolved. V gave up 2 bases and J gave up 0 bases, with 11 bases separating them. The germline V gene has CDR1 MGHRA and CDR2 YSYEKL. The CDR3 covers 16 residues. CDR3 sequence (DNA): TGCGCCAGCAGCCAAATTACATTGGTCTCTGGAAACACCATATATTTT. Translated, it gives CASSQITLVSGNTIYF.

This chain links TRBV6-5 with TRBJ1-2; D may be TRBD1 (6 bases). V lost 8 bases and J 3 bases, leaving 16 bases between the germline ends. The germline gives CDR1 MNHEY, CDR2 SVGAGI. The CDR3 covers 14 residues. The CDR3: CASFNRGGDYGYTF. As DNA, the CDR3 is TGTGCCAGCTTTAATCGGGGGGGCGACTATGGCTACACCTTC.

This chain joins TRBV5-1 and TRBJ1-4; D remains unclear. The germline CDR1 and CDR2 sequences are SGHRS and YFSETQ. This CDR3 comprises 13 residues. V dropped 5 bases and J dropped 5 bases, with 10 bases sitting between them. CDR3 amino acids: CASRNAINEKLFF. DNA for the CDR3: TGCGCCAGCAGAAACGCTATCAATGAAAAACTGTTTTTT.

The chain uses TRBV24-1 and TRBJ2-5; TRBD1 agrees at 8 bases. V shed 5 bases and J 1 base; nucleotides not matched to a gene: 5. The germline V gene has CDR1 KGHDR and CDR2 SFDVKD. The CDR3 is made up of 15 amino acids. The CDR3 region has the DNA TGTGCCACCAGTGGTAGGACAGGGCCCCAAGAGACCCAGTACTTC. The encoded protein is CATSGRTGPQETQYF.

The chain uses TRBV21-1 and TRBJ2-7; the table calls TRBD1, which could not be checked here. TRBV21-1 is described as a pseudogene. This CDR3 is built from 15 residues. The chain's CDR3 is CASRGHVFSSYEQYF. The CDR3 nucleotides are TGTGCCAGCAGGGGACACGTTTTTAGCTCCTACGAGCAGTACTTC.

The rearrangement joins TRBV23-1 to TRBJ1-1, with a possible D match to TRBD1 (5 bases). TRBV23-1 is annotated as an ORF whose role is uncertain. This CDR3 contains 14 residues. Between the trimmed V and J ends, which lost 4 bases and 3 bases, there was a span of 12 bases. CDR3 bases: TGCGCCAGCAGTCTTGGCCAGGGCGACACTGAAGCTTTCTTT. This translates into CASSLGQGDTEAFF.

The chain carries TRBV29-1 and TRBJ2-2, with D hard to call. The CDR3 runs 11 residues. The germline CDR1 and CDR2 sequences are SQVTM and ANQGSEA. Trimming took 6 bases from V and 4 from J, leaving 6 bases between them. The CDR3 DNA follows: TGCAGCGTCCCAGGCACCGGGGAGCTGTTTTTT. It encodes CSVPGTGELFF.

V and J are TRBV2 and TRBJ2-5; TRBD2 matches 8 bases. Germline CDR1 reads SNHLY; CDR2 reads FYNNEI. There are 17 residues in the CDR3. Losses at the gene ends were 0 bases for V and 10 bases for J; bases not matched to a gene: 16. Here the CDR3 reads CASSEAPPGLVTEGQYF. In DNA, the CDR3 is TGTGCCAGCAGTGAAGCGCCTCCGGGACTAGTAACGGAGGGCCAGTACTTC.

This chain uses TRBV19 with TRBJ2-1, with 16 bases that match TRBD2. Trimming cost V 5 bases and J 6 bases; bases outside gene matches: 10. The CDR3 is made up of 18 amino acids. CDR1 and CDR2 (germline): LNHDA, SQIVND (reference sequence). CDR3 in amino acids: CASSRTGTSGGVTNEQFF. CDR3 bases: TGTGCCAGTAGTCGTACCGGGACTAGCGGGGGGGTGACCAATGAGCAGTTCTTC.

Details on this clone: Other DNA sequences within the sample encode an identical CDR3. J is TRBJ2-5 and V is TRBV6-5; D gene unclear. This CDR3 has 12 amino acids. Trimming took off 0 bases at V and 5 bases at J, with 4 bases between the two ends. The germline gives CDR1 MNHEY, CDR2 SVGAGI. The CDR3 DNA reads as TGTGCCAGCAGTTACTCGCGGGAGACCCAGTACTTC. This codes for CASSYSRETQYF.

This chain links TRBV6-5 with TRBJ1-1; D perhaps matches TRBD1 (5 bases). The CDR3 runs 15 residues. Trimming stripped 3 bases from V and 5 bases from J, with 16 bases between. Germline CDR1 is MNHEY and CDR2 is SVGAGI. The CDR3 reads CASSYMGGGRTEAFF. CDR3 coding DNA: TGTGCCAGCAGTTATATGGGGGGAGGGCGGACTGAAGCTTTCTTT.

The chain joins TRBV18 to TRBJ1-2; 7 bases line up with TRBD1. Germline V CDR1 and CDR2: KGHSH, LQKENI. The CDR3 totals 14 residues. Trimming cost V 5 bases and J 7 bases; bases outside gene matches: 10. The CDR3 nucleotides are TGTGCCAGCTCAGCCCTGGAGGGGGCTGGTGGCTACACCTTC. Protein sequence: CASSALEGAGGYTF.

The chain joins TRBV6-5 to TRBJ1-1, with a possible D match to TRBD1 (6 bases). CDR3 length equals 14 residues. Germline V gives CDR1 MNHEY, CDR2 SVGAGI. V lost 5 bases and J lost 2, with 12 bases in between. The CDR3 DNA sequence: TGTGCCAGCAGTCGGGGACACCCCAACACTGAAGCTTTCTTT. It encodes CASSRGHPNTEAFF.

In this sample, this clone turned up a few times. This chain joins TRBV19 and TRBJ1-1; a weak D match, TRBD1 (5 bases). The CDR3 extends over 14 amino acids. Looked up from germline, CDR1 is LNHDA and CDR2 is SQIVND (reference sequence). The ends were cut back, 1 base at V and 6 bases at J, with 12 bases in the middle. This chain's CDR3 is CASSIALGEAEAFF. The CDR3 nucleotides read TGTGCCAGTAGTATAGCATTAGGGGAGGCTGAAGCTTTCTTT.

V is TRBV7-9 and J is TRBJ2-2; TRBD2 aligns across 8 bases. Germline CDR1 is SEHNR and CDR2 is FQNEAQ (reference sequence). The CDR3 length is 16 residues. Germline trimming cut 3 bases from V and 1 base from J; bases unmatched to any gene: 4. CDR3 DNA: TGTGCCAGCAGCTTGTCCCTAGCGGGGAACACCGGGGAGCTGTTTTTT. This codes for CASSLSLAGNTGELFF.

The CDR3 region has the DNA TGTGCCAGCAGCTTCCCCCTCTACAGGGGAGCTAACTATGGCTACACCTTC. This gives the protein CASSFPLYRGANYGYTF. V and J are TRBV7-9 and TRBJ1-2, with 7 bases matching TRBD1. The ends lost 3 bases at V and 0 bases at J; junction bases unmatched: 10. Germline V gene lookup returns CDR1 SEHNR and CDR2 FQNEAQ (reference sequence). This CDR3 is 17 amino acids long.

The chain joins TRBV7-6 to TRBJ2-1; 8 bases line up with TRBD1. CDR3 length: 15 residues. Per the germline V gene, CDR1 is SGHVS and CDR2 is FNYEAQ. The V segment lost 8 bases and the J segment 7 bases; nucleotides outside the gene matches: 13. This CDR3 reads CASAGQGVLANEQFF. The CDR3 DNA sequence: TGTGCCAGCGCCGGACAGGGTGTTTTAGCGAATGAGCAGTTCTTC.

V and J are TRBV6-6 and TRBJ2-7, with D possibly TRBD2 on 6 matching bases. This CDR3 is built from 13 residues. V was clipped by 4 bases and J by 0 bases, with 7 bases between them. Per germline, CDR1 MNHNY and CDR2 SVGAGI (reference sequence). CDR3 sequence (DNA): TGTGCCAGCAGTTGGGGACTCTCCTACGAGCAGTACTTC. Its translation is CASSWGLSYEQYF.

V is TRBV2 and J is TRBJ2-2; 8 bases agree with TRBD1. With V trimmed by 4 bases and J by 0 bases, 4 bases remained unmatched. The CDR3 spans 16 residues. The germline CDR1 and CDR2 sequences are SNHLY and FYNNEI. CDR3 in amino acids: CASSGGQGSNTGELFF. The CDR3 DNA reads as TGTGCCAGCAGTGGAGGACAGGGATCGAACACCGGGGAGCTGTTTTTT.

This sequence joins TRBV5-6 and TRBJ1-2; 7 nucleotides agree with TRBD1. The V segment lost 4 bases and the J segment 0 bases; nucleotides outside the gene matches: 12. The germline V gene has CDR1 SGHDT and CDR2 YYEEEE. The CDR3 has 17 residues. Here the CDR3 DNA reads TGTGCCAGCAGCCTATACTTCACCAGGGGGGCTAACTATGGCTACACCTTC. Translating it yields CASSLYFTRGANYGYTF.

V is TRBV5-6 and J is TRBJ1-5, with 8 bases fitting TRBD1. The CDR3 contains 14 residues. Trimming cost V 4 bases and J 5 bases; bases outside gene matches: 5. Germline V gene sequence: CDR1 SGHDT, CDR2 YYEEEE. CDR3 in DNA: TGTGCCAGCAGCCTTAGACAGGGGTATCAGCCCCAGCATTTT. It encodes CASSLRQGYQPQHF.

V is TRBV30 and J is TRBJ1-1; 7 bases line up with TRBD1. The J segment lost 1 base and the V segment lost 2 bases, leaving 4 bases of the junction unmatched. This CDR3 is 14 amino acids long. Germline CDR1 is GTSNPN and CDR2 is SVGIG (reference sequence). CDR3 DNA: TGTGCCTGGAGTTTCGACAGGGCGAACACTGAAGCTTTCTTT. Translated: CAWSFDRANTEAFF.

CDR3 nucleotides: TGTGCCAGCAGCGCTAGGGGTCAGCCCCAGCATTTT. Its translation: CASSARGQPQHF. The chain carries TRBV14 and TRBJ1-5, with a weak D call TRBD1 (5 bases). CDR1 SGHDN and CDR2 FVKESK come from the germline V gene. The CDR3 consists of 12 residues. V was shortened by 5 bases and J by 6 bases, with 8 bases between the two germline ends.

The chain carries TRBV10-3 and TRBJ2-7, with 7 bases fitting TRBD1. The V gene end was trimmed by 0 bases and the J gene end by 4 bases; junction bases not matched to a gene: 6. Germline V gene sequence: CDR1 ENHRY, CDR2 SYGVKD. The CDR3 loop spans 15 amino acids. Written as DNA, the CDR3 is TGTGCCATCAGTGAGTCCGGGACAGCTAGTTACGAGCAGTACTTC. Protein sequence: CAISESGTASYEQYF.